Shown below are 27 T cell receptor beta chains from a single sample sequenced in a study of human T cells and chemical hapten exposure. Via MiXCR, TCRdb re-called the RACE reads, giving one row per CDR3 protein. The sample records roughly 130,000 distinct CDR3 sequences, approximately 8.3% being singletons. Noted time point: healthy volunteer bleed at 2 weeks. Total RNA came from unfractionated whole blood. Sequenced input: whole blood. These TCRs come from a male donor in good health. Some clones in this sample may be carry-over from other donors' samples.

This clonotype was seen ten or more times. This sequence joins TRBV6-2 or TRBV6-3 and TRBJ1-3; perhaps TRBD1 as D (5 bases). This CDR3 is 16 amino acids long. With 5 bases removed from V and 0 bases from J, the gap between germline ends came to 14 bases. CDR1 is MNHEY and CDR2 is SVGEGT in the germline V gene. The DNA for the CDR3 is TGTGCCAGCAGTGCCCGACAGCCTAACTCTGGAAACACCATATATTTT. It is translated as CASSARQPNSGNTIYF.

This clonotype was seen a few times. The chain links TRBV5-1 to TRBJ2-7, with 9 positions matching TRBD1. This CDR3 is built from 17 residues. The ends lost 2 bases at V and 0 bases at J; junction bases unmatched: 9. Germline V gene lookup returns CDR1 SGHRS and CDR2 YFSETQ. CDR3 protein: CASSFGLGQGGSYEQYF. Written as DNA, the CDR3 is TGCGCCAGCAGCTTCGGCCTGGGACAGGGTGGCTCCTACGAGCAGTACTTC.

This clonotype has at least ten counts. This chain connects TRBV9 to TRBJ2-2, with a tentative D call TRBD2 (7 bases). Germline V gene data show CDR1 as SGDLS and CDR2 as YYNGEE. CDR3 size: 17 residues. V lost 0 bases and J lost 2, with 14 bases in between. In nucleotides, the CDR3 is TGTGCCAGCAGCGTAGTATCCGGGGGGCTCAACACCGGGGAGCTGTTTTTT. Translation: CASSVVSGGLNTGELFF.

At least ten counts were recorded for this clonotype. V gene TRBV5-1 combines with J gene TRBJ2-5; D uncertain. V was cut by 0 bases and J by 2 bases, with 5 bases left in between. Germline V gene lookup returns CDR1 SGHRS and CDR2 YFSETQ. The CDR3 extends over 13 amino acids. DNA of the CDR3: TGCGCCAGCAGCTTGGCAGTACAAGAGACCCAGTACTTC. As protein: CASSLAVQETQYF. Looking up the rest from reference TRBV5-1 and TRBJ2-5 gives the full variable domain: KAGVTQTPRYLIKTRGQQVTLSCSPISGHRSVSWYQQTPGQGLQFLFEYFSETQRNKGNFPGRFSGRQFSNSRSEMNVSTLELGDSALYLCASSLAVQETQYFGPGTRLLVL.

This chain's CDR3 is CASSRGRTQETQYF. CDR3 DNA: TGTGCCAGCAGCCGGGGACGTACCCAAGAGACCCAGTACTTC. The gene calls are TRBV14 and TRBJ2-5; D might be TRBD1 or TRBD2, each matching 5 bases. The CDR3 length is 14 residues. With 4 bases removed from V and 1 base from J, the gap between germline ends came to 10 bases. Germline V CDR1 and CDR2: SGHDN, FVKESK.

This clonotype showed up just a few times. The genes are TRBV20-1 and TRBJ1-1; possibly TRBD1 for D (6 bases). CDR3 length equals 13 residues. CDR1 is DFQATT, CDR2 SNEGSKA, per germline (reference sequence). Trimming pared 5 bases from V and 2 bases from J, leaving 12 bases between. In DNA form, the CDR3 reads TGCAGTGCTCCTGGACAGTCAAACACTGAAGCTTTCTTT. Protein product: CSAPGQSNTEAFF.

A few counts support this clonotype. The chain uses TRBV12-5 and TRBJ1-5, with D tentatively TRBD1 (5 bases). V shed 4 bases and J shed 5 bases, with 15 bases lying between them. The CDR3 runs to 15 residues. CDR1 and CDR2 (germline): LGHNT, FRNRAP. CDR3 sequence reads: CASGSTLGDDQPQHF. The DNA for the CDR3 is TGTGCTAGTGGTTCGACCTTGGGGGACGATCAGCCCCAGCATTTT.

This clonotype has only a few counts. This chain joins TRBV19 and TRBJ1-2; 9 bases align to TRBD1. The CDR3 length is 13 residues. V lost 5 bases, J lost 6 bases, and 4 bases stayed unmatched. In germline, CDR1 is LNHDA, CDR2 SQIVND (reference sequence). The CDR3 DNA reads TGTGCCAGTAGTCCCGGGACAGGGAATGGCTACACCTTC. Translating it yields CASSPGTGNGYTF.

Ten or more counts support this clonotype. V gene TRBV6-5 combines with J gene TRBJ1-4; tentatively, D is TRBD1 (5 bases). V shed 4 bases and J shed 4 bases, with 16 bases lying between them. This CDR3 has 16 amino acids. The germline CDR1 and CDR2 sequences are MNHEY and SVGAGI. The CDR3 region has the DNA TGTGCCAGCAGTTCGGGCGGGGGGAAGGATAATGAAAAACTGTTTTTT. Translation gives CASSSGGGKDNEKLFF.

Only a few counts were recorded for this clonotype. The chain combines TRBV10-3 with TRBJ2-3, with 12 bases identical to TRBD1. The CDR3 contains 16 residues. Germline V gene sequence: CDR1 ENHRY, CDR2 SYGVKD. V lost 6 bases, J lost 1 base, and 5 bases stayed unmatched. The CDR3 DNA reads TGTGCCATCAGGGGGGACAGGGGGCAAGGCACAGATACGCAGTATTTT. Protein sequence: CAIRGDRGQGTDTQYF.

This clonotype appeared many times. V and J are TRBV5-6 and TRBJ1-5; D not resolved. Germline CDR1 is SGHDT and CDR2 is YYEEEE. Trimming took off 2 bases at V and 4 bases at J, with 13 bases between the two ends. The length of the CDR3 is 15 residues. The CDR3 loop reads CASSFRGVGNQPQHF. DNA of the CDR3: TGTGCCAGCAGCTTCCGGGGTGTTGGTAATCAGCCCCAGCATTTT. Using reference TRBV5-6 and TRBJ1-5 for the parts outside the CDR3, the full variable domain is DAGVTQSPTHLIKTRGQQVTLRCSPKSGHDTVSWYQQALGQGPQFIFQYYEEEERQRGNFPDRFSGHQFPNYSSELNVNALLLGDSALYLCASSFRGVGNQPQHFGDGTRLSIL.

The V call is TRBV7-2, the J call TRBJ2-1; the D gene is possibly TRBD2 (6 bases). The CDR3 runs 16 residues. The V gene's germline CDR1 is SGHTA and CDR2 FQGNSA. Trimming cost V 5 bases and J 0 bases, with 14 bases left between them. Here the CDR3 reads CASSALAEFSYNEQFF. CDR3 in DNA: TGTGCCAGCAGCGCCTTAGCGGAATTCTCCTACAATGAGCAGTTCTTC.

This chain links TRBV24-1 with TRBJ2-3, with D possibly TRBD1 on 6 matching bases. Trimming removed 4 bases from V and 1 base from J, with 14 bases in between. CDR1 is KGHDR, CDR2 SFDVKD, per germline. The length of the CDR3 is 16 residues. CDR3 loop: CATSESQGVGTDTQYF. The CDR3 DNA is TGTGCCACCAGTGAATCACAGGGTGTTGGCACAGATACGCAGTATTTT.

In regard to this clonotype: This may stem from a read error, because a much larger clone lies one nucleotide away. CDR3: CANSQVFGDEQYF. CDR3 bases: TGCGCCAACAGCCAGGTTTTTGGGGACGAGCAGTACTTC. V and J are TRBV4-3 and TRBJ2-7; D is ambiguous. The germline gives CDR1 LGHNA, CDR2 YSLEER. The CDR3 spans 13 residues.

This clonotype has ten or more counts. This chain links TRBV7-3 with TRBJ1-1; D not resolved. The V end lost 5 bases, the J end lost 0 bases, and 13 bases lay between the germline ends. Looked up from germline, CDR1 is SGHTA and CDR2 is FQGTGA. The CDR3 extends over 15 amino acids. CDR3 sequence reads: CASSPQPQMNTEAFF. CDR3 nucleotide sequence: TGTGCCAGCAGCCCCCAACCTCAGATGAACACTGAAGCTTTCTTT.

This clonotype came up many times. CDR3 loop: CASSLEARGAEQYF. The CDR3 DNA sequence: TGTGCCAGCAGCTTAGAGGCCAGGGGAGCGGAGCAGTACTTC. This chain links TRBV7-9 with TRBJ2-7; possible D gene TRBD1, 6 bases. The V gene lost 1 base and the J gene lost 7 bases, with 14 bases spanning the gap. This CDR3 spans 14 amino acids. CDR1 is SEHNR and CDR2 is FQNEAQ in the germline V gene (reference sequence).

The CDR3 protein is CASSYGGTDTQYF. In nucleotides, the CDR3 is TGTGCCAGCAGTTACGGGGGCACAGATACGCAGTATTTT. The chain joins TRBV6-5 to TRBJ2-3, with D hard to call. The germline V gene has CDR1 MNHEY and CDR2 SVGAGI. The CDR3 extends over 13 amino acids. V dropped 2 bases and J dropped 1 base, with 4 bases sitting between them.

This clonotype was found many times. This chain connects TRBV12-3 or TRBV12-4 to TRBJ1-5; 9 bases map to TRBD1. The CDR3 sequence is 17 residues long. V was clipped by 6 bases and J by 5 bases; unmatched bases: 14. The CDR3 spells CASSPTPGQGEHQPQHF. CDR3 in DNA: TGTGCCAGCAGCCCTACTCCGGGACAGGGTGAACATCAGCCCCAGCATTTT.

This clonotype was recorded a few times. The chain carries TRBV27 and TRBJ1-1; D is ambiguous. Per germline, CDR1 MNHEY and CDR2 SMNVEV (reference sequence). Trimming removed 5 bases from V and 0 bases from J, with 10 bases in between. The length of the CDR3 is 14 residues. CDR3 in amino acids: CASSPGLMNTEAFF. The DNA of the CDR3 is TGTGCCAGCAGTCCAGGACTAATGAACACTGAAGCTTTCTTT.

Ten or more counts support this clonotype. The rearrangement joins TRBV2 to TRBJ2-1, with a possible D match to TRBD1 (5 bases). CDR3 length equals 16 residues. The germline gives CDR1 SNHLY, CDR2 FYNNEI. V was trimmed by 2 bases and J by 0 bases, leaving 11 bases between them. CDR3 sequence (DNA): TGTGCCAGCAGTGAAACAGGTTTGAGCTCCTACAATGAGCAGTTCTTC. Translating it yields CASSETGLSSYNEQFF.

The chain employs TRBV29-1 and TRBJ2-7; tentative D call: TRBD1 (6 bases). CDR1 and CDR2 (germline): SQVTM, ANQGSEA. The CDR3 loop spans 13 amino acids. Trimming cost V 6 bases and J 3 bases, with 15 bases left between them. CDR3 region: CSVSLRGNYEQYF. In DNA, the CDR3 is TGCAGCGTGTCCCTCAGGGGTAACTACGAGCAGTACTTC.

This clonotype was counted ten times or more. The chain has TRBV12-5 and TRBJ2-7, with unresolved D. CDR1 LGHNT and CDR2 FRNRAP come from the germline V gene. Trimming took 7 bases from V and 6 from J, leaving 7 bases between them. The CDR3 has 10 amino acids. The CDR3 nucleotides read TGTGCTAGTGCCGGTGGCGAGCAGTACTTC. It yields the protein CASAGGEQYF.

This chain's CDR3 is CASAGQVLSANTGELFF. For the CDR3, the DNA is TGTGCCAGCGCGGGGCAGGTCCTTTCCGCGAACACCGGGGAGCTGTTTTTT. J is TRBJ2-2 and V is TRBV6-5; D possibly corresponds to TRBD2 (6 bases). V was trimmed by 8 bases and J by 0 bases, leaving 19 bases between them. The CDR3 is 17 amino acids. Per germline, CDR1 MNHEY and CDR2 SVGAGI.

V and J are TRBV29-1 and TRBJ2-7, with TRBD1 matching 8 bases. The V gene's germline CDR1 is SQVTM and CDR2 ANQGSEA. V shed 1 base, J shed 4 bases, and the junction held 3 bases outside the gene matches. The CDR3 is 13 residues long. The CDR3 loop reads CSVEGQGMYEQYF. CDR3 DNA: TGCAGCGTTGAAGGACAGGGGATGTACGAGCAGTACTTC.

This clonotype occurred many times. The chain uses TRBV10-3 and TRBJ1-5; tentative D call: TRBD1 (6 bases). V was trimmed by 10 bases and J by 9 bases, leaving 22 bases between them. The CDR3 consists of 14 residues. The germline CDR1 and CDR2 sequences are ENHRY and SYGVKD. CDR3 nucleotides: TGTGCCACTTCGAGGGGGAGGGAGGAAGGGCCCCAGCATTTT. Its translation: CATSRGREEGPQHF.

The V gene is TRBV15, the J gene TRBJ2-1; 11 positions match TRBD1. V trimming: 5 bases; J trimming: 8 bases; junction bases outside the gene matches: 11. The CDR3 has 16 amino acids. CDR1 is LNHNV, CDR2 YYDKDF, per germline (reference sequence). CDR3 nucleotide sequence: TGTGCCACCAGCTCATATGGACAGGGGGCGGCGGATGAGCAGTTCTTC. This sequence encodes CATSSYGQGAADEQFF.

The CDR3 here is CASSENGGTYSNQPQHF. CDR3 nucleotide sequence: TGTGCCAGCAGTGAAAACGGGGGCACTTATAGCAATCAGCCCCAGCATTTT. V gene TRBV2 combines with J gene TRBJ1-5, with D tentatively TRBD1 (6 bases). This CDR3 region has 17 residues. Looked up from germline, CDR1 is SNHLY and CDR2 is FYNNEI. With 2 bases removed from V and 0 bases from J, the gap between germline ends came to 14 bases.